These 22 T cell receptor beta chains were all obtained from the same sample, sequenced in a study of vaccination and CD4 T cells after COVID-19. Treatment given: approximately 10-day PBMC culture with coronavirus spike peptide pools or control peptides (ViraFEST assay). The study sequenced cultured CD4+ T cell DNA using the Oncomine TCR Beta short-read assay. TCRdb itself ran the PCR reads through MiXCR, one entry per CDR3 protein. The sample gives 6,000 to 7,000 distinct CDR3 sequences, about 46% of which show up once; roughly 25% is in the top ten. These receptors' antigens are unknown. Sample: CD4+ T cells from blood, cultured in vitro. These receptors originate from a human donor who had recovered from COVID-19.

This clonotype turned up a few times. This chain links TRBV2 with TRBJ1-5, with D unclear. Trimming shortened V by 1 base and J by 0 bases, and 1 base separated the two germline ends. This CDR3 region has 13 residues. Germline CDR1 and CDR2: SNHLY and FYNNEI. CDR3 nucleotides: TGTGCCAGCAGTGAAGGTAGCAATCAGCCCCAGCATTTT. It encodes CASSEGSNQPQHF.

This rearrangement joins TRBV10-3 to TRBJ2-7; TRBD1 aligns across 8 bases. From germline, CDR1 is ENHRY and CDR2 SYGVKD. This CDR3 is built from 18 residues. The trim removed 7 bases at V and 2 bases at J, leaving 19 bases unmatched. The CDR3 region is CAIMTGQGAGQSTYEQYF. CDR3 nucleotides: TGTGCCATCATGACGGGCCAGGGGGCAGGTCAAAGTACCTACGAGCAGTACTTC.

This clonotype was observed a handful of times. The chain is built from TRBV6-1 and TRBJ1-5, with 7 positions matching TRBD1. Trimming cost V 3 bases and J 12 bases; bases outside gene matches: 8. The CDR3 sequence is 13 residues long. Germline values: CDR1 MNHNS, CDR2 SASEGT. The CDR3 nucleotides are TGTGCCAGCAGTGAGACCTACGGGACAGACCAGCATTTT. Translated: CASSETYGTDQHF.

The gene calls are TRBV7-2 and TRBJ1-5; D remains ambiguous. V was clipped by 0 bases and J by 0 bases, with 9 bases between them. Germline loops: CDR1 SGHTA, CDR2 FQGNSA. This CDR3 region has 16 residues. The CDR3 here is CASSLASVYSNQPQHF. The CDR3 DNA follows: TGTGCCAGCAGCTTAGCGTCAGTTTATAGCAATCAGCCCCAGCATTTT.

The V and J genes are TRBV12-3 or TRBV12-4 and TRBJ1-2; D is uncertain. V lost 4 bases and J lost 8, with 14 bases in between. The CDR3 runs 13 residues. CDR3 in DNA: TGTGCCAGCAGTTCATCCGGGGTGAGGGGCTACACCTTC. This sequence encodes CASSSSGVRGYTF.

The V call is TRBV4-3, the J call TRBJ2-7, with TRBD1 matching over 9 bases. Losses at the gene ends were 3 bases for V and 5 bases for J; bases not matched to a gene: 2. CDR3 size: 13 residues. Looked up from germline, CDR1 is LGHNA and CDR2 is YSLEER. The CDR3 is CASSQRTGDEQYF. CDR3 DNA: TGCGCCAGCAGCCAGAGGACAGGGGACGAGCAGTACTTC.

This clonotype was detected only once. The J gene is TRBJ2-7, the V gene TRBV6-1; 8 bases are shared with TRBD1. V was clipped by 5 bases and J by 4 bases; unmatched bases: 10. The CDR3 is 15 residues long. Germline V lookup: CDR1 MNHNS, CDR2 SASEGT. The CDR3 nucleotides read TGTGCCAGCAGTACTACTCCGGACAGGGTATACGAGCAGTACTTC. The encoded protein is CASSTTPDRVYEQYF.

This chain joins TRBV2 and TRBJ2-7; 11 bases match TRBD1. This CDR3 spans 13 amino acids. The junction had 4 bases not matched to a gene; V was cut back by 6 bases and J by 6 bases. Germline values: CDR1 SNHLY, CDR2 FYNNEI. CDR3 residues: CASRDRGLGEQYF. CDR3 DNA: TGTGCCAGCAGGGACAGGGGGCTGGGCGAGCAGTACTTC.

This clonotype appeared a few times. The chain links TRBV20-1 to TRBJ2-5, with 13 bases matching TRBD2. Germline CDR1 and CDR2: DFQATT and SNEGSKA (reference sequence). V shed 1 base and J 5 bases; nucleotides not matched to a gene: 7. The CDR3 covers 16 residues. The DNA of the CDR3 is TGCAGTGCTAGAGGAACCGGGACTAGCGGGGAGGAGACCCAGTACTTC. Amino acids: CSARGTGTSGEETQYF.

In this sample, this clonotype turned up a few times. V usage is TRBV27 and J usage is TRBJ2-7; TRBD1 or TRBD2 may be the D gene (5 bases each). Per the germline V gene, CDR1 is MNHEY and CDR2 is SMNVEV (reference sequence). Trimming cost V 3 bases and J 3 bases, with 9 bases left between them. The CDR3 spans 13 residues. DNA of the CDR3: TGTGCCAGCAGTTTGGGACCCAACTACGAGCAGTACTTC. Translation: CASSLGPNYEQYF.

This clonotype was observed a few times. The rearrangement links TRBV20-1 to TRBJ1-5, with D possibly matching TRBD1 (5 bases). Germline CDR1 and CDR2: DFQATT and SNEGSKA (reference sequence). Trimming removed 3 bases at V and 4 bases at J, with 10 bases between. The CDR3 covers 13 residues. CDR3 loop: CSASQGPNQPQHF. CDR3 nucleotide sequence: TGCAGTGCTAGCCAGGGTCCTAATCAGCCCCAGCATTTT.

This chain uses TRBV4-3 with TRBJ2-2, with 8 bases lining up with TRBD2. J gave up 3 bases and V 4 bases, and 7 bases lay outside the gene matches. The CDR3 consists of 16 residues. Per the germline V gene, CDR1 is LGHNA and CDR2 is YSLEER. The CDR3 sequence: CASSPSGSRDTGELFF. The CDR3 DNA sequence: TGCGCCAGCAGCCCCAGCGGGAGTAGGGACACCGGGGAGCTGTTTTTT.

The chain combines TRBV20-1 with TRBJ2-1; D call uncertain. Germline lookup yields CDR1 DFQATT and CDR2 SNEGSKA (reference sequence). Trimming cost V 0 bases and J 0 bases, with 12 bases left between them. The CDR3 totals 16 residues. In DNA form, the CDR3 reads TGCAGTGCTAGAGACCCCAGCGAGTACTCCTACAATGAGCAGTTCTTC. Protein sequence: CSARDPSEYSYNEQFF.

J is TRBJ1-2 and V is TRBV20-1; a possible D gene is TRBD1 (5 bases). Trimming pared 5 bases from V and 5 bases from J, leaving 21 bases between. Germline CDR1 DFQATT, CDR2 SNEGSKA (reference sequence). The CDR3 covers 15 residues. CDR3 residues: CSAQRGNSGRYGYTF. The DNA of the CDR3 is TGCAGTGCTCAGAGGGGCAACTCCGGGCGGTATGGCTACACCTTC.

This clonotype was seen a few times. The V call is TRBV7-8, the J call TRBJ2-3; D not resolved. The germline V gene has CDR1 SGHVS and CDR2 FQNEAQ. V was cut by 2 bases and J by 2 bases, with 8 bases left in between. The CDR3 covers 14 residues. The CDR3: CASSLMGHTDTQYF. Here the CDR3 DNA reads TGTGCCAGCAGCTTAATGGGCCACACAGATACGCAGTATTTT.

The chain recombines TRBV7-2 with TRBJ1-3, with D possibly TRBD1 on 5 matching bases. Germline V gene data show CDR1 as SGHTA and CDR2 as FQGNSA. This CDR3 is 15 amino acids long. Trimming cost V 5 bases and J 2 bases, with 13 bases left between them. CDR3 nucleotides: TGTGCCAGCAGCCCACGGGGGGGGGCTGGAAACACCATATATTTT. Protein product: CASSPRGGAGNTIYF.

This clonotype came up a few times. The chain links TRBV6-5 to TRBJ1-3, with D perhaps TRBD1 (5 bases). V gave up 0 bases and J gave up 0 bases, with 9 bases separating them. Germline loops: CDR1 MNHEY, CDR2 SVGAGI. This CDR3 contains 16 residues. CDR3 coding DNA: TGTGCCAGCAGTTACTCGGGGGTAGGCTCTGGAAACACCATATATTTT. As protein: CASSYSGVGSGNTIYF.

This clonotype was observed a handful of times. The chain recombines TRBV19 with TRBJ1-2, with 9 bases that match TRBD1. Germline CDR1 is LNHDA and CDR2 is SQIVND (reference sequence). The ends lost 5 bases at V and 7 bases at J; junction bases unmatched: 11. This CDR3 region has 15 residues. CDR3 residues: CASSPLDRTGVGYTF. CDR3 coding DNA: TGTGCCAGTAGTCCCCTGGATAGGACAGGGGTTGGCTACACCTTC. Combining the CDR3 with reference TRBV19 and TRBJ1-2 gives the whole variable domain DGGITQSPKYLFRKEGQNVTLSCEQNLNHDAMYWYRQDPGQGLRLIYYSQIVNDFQKGDIAEGYSVSREKKESFPLTVTSAQKNPTAFYLCASSPLDRTGVGYTFGSGTRLTVV.

This chain connects TRBV2 to TRBJ2-5, with 12 bases fitting TRBD2. J lost 5 bases, V lost 7 bases, and 8 bases had no gene match. The CDR3 runs to 15 residues. Germline assignment: CDR1 SNHLY and CDR2 FYNNEI. This chain's CDR3 is CASKRLAGVWETQYF. CDR3 bases: TGTGCCAGCAAGAGACTAGCGGGAGTCTGGGAGACCCAGTACTTC.

J is TRBJ2-2 and V is TRBV6-5, with a possible D match to TRBD1 (5 bases). The CDR3 has 16 amino acids. V was trimmed by 0 bases and J by 6 bases, leaving 14 bases between them. CDR1 and CDR2 from the germline V gene are MNHEY and SVGAGI. The CDR3 here is CASSYSNPGWAGELFF. The CDR3 nucleotides are TGTGCCAGCAGTTACTCGAACCCAGGGTGGGCCGGGGAGCTGTTTTTT.

This clonotype occurred a few times. The V call is TRBV7-9, the J call TRBJ2-5; D remains ambiguous. The germline V gene encodes CDR1 SEHNR and CDR2 FQNEAQ (reference sequence). Trimming stripped 5 bases from V and 3 bases from J, with 4 bases between. This CDR3 has 11 residues. The CDR3 coding sequence is TGTGCCAGCAGCCTTAAAGAGACCCAGTACTTC. It codes for CASSLKETQYF. Together with reference TRBV7-9 and TRBJ2-5, the CDR3 gives the full variable domain: DTGVSQNPRHKITKRGQNVTFRCDPISEHNRLYWYRQTLGQGPEFLTYFQNEAQLEKSRLLSDRFSAERPKGSFSTLEIQRTEQGDSAMYLCASSLKETQYFGPGTRLLVL.

This clonotype was seen only a few times. J is TRBJ1-1 and V is TRBV20-1; D perhaps matches TRBD1 (5 bases). The CDR3 totals 13 residues. Germline V CDR1 and CDR2: DFQATT, SNEGSKA (reference sequence). Trimming took 2 bases from V and 4 from J, leaving 11 bases between them. The CDR3 is CSARTGGSTEAFF. In DNA form, the CDR3 reads TGCAGTGCTAGAACAGGCGGTAGCACTGAAGCTTTCTTT.